This TCR beta chain comes out of a study of T-cell reconstitution after alpha-beta-depleted transplantation in children. This clonotype occurred many times. Its target is not known. The germline CDR1 and CDR2 sequences are SGHRS and YFSETQ. Losses at the gene ends were 4 bases for V and 6 bases for J; bases not matched to a gene: 9. This CDR3 comprises 16 residues. General study results and limits: About two months after transplant, alpha-beta T cells reportedly came from several hundred expanded graft clones. It was surviving recipient T cells and thymic progenitors that gave some patients high TCRbeta diversity at day 60. Newly made T cells mostly supplied T-cell counts and diversity one year after transplant.

Preparation of the TCRbeta library was carried out with unique molecular identifiers. Using its own MiXCR run on the PCR reads, TCRdb lists one record per CDR3 protein. This table holds roughly 310,000 distinct CDR3 sequences, around 25% found once. This clonotype was obtained from a male patient between 5 and 17 years old who had a stem cell transplant for acute lymphoblastic leukemia, so the T cells may come from the graft donor. The specimen comprised PBMCs, mostly from graft donor cells, sampled 180 days after TCRalphabeta/CD19-depleted stem cell transplant. The V call is TRBV5-1, the J call TRBJ2-7; 14 bases agree with TRBD2. The CDR3 spells CASSLPGLAGGGEQYF. The CDR3 coding sequence is TGCGCCAGCAGCCTCCCCGGACTAGCGGGAGGCGGCGAGCAGTACTTC.